Listed below are T cell receptor beta chains from one sample, sequenced in a study of early T cells in non-severe SARS-CoV-2 infection. TCRdb processed the 5' RACE reads anew with MiXCR; each CDR3 protein has one entry. The sample yields tens of thousands of distinct CDR3 sequences, around 9.3% seen once. Sequencing used whole blood. The receptors derive from an adult who was a healthcare worker with PCR-confirmed SARS-CoV-2 infection or an uninfected control (not recorded which). CDR3s include the opening cysteine and the closing phenylalanine or tryptophan. The order of the fields is D gene, V gene, J gene, clone size, CDR3 DNA, CDR3 protein. A D gene is named only where the DNA matches it firmly. Clone size, where shown, is once, few, many, or a class for clones that have expanded.

D gene: TRBD1
V gene: TRBV28
J gene: TRBJ2-7
clone size: NA
CDR3 DNA: TGTGCCAGCAGTTCAACAGGGGACGAGCAGTACTTC
CDR3 protein: CASSSTGDEQYF

D gene: NA
V gene: TRBV6-6
J gene: TRBJ2-3
clone size: few
CDR3 DNA: TGTGCCAGCAGTTCCGCTCAACAGGGAGCAGATACGCAGTATTTT
CDR3 protein: CASSSAQQGADTQYF

D gene: TRBD1
V gene: TRBV7-6
J gene: TRBJ1-1
clone size: NA
CDR3 DNA: TGTGCCAGCAGCCCTCCGGGACAGGGGGCCAGGGACACTGAAGCTTTCTTT
CDR3 protein: CASSPPGQGARDTEAFF

D gene: NA
V gene: TRBV14
J gene: TRBJ2-1
clone size: few
CDR3 DNA: TGTGCCAGCAGCCCTCTAGGCCGTAGCTCCTACAATGAGCAGTTCTTC
CDR3 protein: CASSPLGRSSYNEQFF

D gene: TRBD1
V gene: TRBV5-4
J gene: TRBJ1-1
clone size: many
CDR3 DNA: TGTGCCAGCAGTCGTATCAGGGGGTCTGAAGCTTTCTTT
CDR3 protein: CASSRIRGSEAFF

D gene: NA
V gene: TRBV5-1
J gene: TRBJ1-1
clone size: NA
CDR3 DNA: TGCGCCAGCAGCCCTGTAGGGGCCCCGAGCCCTGAAGCTTTCTTT
CDR3 protein: CASSPVGAPSPEAFF

D gene: NA
V gene: TRBV4-3
J gene: TRBJ2-1
clone size: many
CDR3 DNA: TGCGCCAGCAGCCAAGATCTCGTCAGTTGGAAAAGAGCCAATGAGCAGTTCTTC
CDR3 protein: CASSQDLVSWKRANEQFF

D gene: TRBD2
V gene: TRBV20-1
J gene: TRBJ2-3
clone size: few
CDR3 DNA: TGCAGTGCTGGGACTAGCGGGAGGTCGGATACGCAGTATTTT
CDR3 protein: CSAGTSGRSDTQYF

D gene: TRBD1
V gene: TRBV6-5
J gene: TRBJ1-5
clone size: many
CDR3 DNA: TGTGCCAGCAGTTACCTTTCGGAGTCAGGGGGACTTCAGCCCCAGCATTTT
CDR3 protein: CASSYLSESGGLQPQHF

D gene: NA
V gene: TRBV18
J gene: TRBJ2-1
clone size: NA
CDR3 DNA: TGTGCCAGCTCACCACAGGGGCGGCGGGATGAGCAGTTCTTC
CDR3 protein: CASSPQGRRDEQFF

D gene: TRBD2
V gene: TRBV6-1
J gene: TRBJ2-1
clone size: medium-sized
CDR3 DNA: TGTGCCAGCCGTGGGGCGACTAGCGGAGATATCGATGAGCAGTTCTTC
CDR3 protein: CASRGATSGDIDEQFF

D gene: TRBD2
V gene: TRBV7-7
J gene: TRBJ2-5
clone size: NA
CDR3 DNA: TGTGCTAGCAGCCCTAGCGGCGGCCAAGAGACCCAGTACTTC
CDR3 protein: CASSPSGGQETQYF

D gene: NA
V gene: TRBV12-3/TRBV12-4
J gene: TRBJ2-7
clone size: many
CDR3 DNA: TGTGCCAGCAGGTTGGGGACTCACAGCTCCTACGAGCAGTACTTC
CDR3 protein: CASRLGTHSSYEQYF

D gene: TRBD1
V gene: TRBV20-1
J gene: TRBJ2-5
clone size: many
CDR3 DNA: TGCAGTGCTAGCAAACAGGGGTTTAAAGAGACCCAGTACTTC
CDR3 protein: CSASKQGFKETQYF

D gene: NA
V gene: TRBV5-1
J gene: TRBJ2-7
clone size: NA
CDR3 DNA: TGCGCCAGCAGCTTGGATCTGGACAGCCCCTACGAGCAGTACTTC
CDR3 protein: CASSLDLDSPYEQYF

D gene: NA
V gene: TRBV28
J gene: TRBJ2-7
clone size: few
CDR3 DNA: TGTGCCAGCAGTTTCCCAGAGGCCCGCGAGCAGTACTTC
CDR3 protein: CASSFPEAREQYF

D gene: NA
V gene: TRBV6-5
J gene: TRBJ2-4
clone size: many
CDR3 DNA: TGTGCCAGCAGCCCGGGGCCCCGGGAAGTCAAAAACATTCAGTACTTC
CDR3 protein: CASSPGPREVKNIQYF

D gene: TRBD1
V gene: TRBV7-9
J gene: TRBJ2-1
clone size: many
CDR3 DNA: TGTGCCAGCAGACGTAACACAGGGGGGATCTCCTACAATGAGCAGTTCTTC
CDR3 protein: CASRRNTGGISYNEQFF

D gene: NA
V gene: TRBV6-5
J gene: TRBJ1-6
clone size: many
CDR3 DNA: TGTGCCAGCAGACCGGTCCGGGATACGAATTCACCCCTCCACTTT
CDR3 protein: CASRPVRDTNSPLHF

D gene: TRBD2
V gene: TRBV20-1
J gene: TRBJ2-3
clone size: many
CDR3 DNA: TGCAGTGCTCTCCCCCTAGCGGGGCTAGCAGATACGCAGTATTTT
CDR3 protein: CSALPLAGLADTQYF

D gene: TRBD1
V gene: TRBV28
J gene: TRBJ1-2
clone size: NA
CDR3 DNA: TGTGCCAGCACCCAGGGGGATGGTGGCTACACCTTC
CDR3 protein: CASTQGDGGYTF

D gene: NA
V gene: TRBV20-1
J gene: TRBJ2-3
clone size: NA
CDR3 DNA: TGCAGTGCTATCGTAGGGACAGATACGCAGTATTTT
CDR3 protein: CSAIVGTDTQYF

D gene: NA
V gene: TRBV7-9
J gene: TRBJ1-2
clone size: few
CDR3 DNA: TGTGCCAGCAGCCCAACCGGAGGGGGTAACTATGGCTACACCTTC
CDR3 protein: CASSPTGGGNYGYTF

D gene: TRBD1
V gene: TRBV9
J gene: TRBJ1-1
clone size: few
CDR3 DNA: TGTGCCAGTGGGGCAGGGGGCAACACTGAAGCTTTCTTT
CDR3 protein: CASGAGGNTEAFF

D gene: NA
V gene: TRBV6-1
J gene: TRBJ2-3
clone size: many
CDR3 DNA: TGTGCCAGCAGTGCGTACAGGAGAGGAGATACGCAGTATTTT
CDR3 protein: CASSAYRRGDTQYF

D gene: TRBD1
V gene: TRBV19
J gene: TRBJ1-5
clone size: NA
CDR3 DNA: TGTGCCAGCAAGAGCTGGGGGACAGGGGGAAGCAATCAGCCCCAGCATTTT
CDR3 protein: CASKSWGTGGSNQPQHF

D gene: NA
V gene: TRBV4-3
J gene: TRBJ2-7
clone size: many
CDR3 DNA: TGCGCCAGCAGCCAAGAATTACAGCCAACCTACGAGCAGTACTTC
CDR3 protein: CASSQELQPTYEQYF

D gene: NA
V gene: TRBV12-3/TRBV12-4
J gene: TRBJ1-2
clone size: many
CDR3 DNA: TGTGCCAGCAGCACCCTCGGGGATGGTAGCTATGGCTACACCTTC
CDR3 protein: CASSTLGDGSYGYTF

D gene: NA
V gene: TRBV20-1
J gene: TRBJ1-2
clone size: few
CDR3 DNA: TGCAGTGCTAGAGTACAGCCTTCCTATGGCTACACCTTC
CDR3 protein: CSARVQPSYGYTF

D gene: TRBD1
V gene: TRBV28
J gene: TRBJ2-1
clone size: NA
CDR3 DNA: TGCGCCAGCACCGCGATGGGACAGGGGGTTAAGTGGCAGTTCTTC
CDR3 protein: CASTAMGQGVKWQFF

D gene: NA
V gene: TRBV7-3
J gene: TRBJ1-1
clone size: many
CDR3 DNA: TGTGCCAGCAGCAAGACCCCCCGGGGGGCGCTGAGTGAAGCTTTCTTT
CDR3 protein: CASSKTPRGALSEAFF

D gene: TRBD2
V gene: TRBV20-1
J gene: TRBJ2-1
clone size: NA
CDR3 DNA: TGCAGTGCTCACTCTGGGGGGACTAGCGGGAGCAATGAGCAGTTCTTC
CDR3 protein: CSAHSGGTSGSNEQFF

D gene: NA
V gene: TRBV20-1
J gene: TRBJ1-1
clone size: few
CDR3 DNA: TGCAGTGCTAGTTATGGAATAATGAACACTGAAGCTTTCTTT
CDR3 protein: CSASYGIMNTEAFF

D gene: TRBD2
V gene: TRBV7-7
J gene: TRBJ2-5
clone size: few
CDR3 DNA: TGTGCCAGCAGCTTAGGCGGGAGTGGCGAGACCCAGTACTTC
CDR3 protein: CASSLGGSGETQYF

D gene: TRBD1
V gene: TRBV11-2
J gene: TRBJ1-5
clone size: many
CDR3 DNA: TGTGCCAGCAGCTTAGGAGGGGGCACCAATCAGCCCCAGCATTTT
CDR3 protein: CASSLGGGTNQPQHF

D gene: TRBD2
V gene: TRBV5-1
J gene: TRBJ2-5
clone size: NA
CDR3 DNA: TGCGCCAGCAGCTTGGATGTGGCGGGAGATTTCGAGGAGACCCAGTACTTC
CDR3 protein: CASSLDVAGDFEETQYF

D gene: TRBD2
V gene: TRBV11-2
J gene: TRBJ2-3
clone size: NA
CDR3 DNA: TGTGTCGTTCAGAGATGGGAGGGGCCAGATACGCAGTATTTT
CDR3 protein: CVVQRWEGPDTQYF

D gene: NA
V gene: TRBV28
J gene: TRBJ2-7
clone size: NA
CDR3 DNA: TGTGCCAGCAGCCAACAACAGGGCCGACGGTACGAGCAGTACTTC
CDR3 protein: CASSQQQGRRYEQYF

D gene: NA
V gene: TRBV29-1
J gene: TRBJ1-1
clone size: many
CDR3 DNA: TGCAGCGTTGTAGGGCAGGAACACACTGAAGCTTTCTTT
CDR3 protein: CSVVGQEHTEAFF

D gene: NA
V gene: TRBV7-8
J gene: TRBJ2-3
clone size: many
CDR3 DNA: TGTGCCAGCAGCTTAGTAGGGGATCCTAGCACAGATACGCAGTATTTT
CDR3 protein: CASSLVGDPSTDTQYF

D gene: NA
V gene: TRBV10-3
J gene: TRBJ2-1
clone size: few
CDR3 DNA: TGTGCCATCAGTGACCTAACCAATGAGCAGTTCTTC
CDR3 protein: CAISDLTNEQFF

D gene: NA
V gene: TRBV7-9
J gene: TRBJ2-1
clone size: few
CDR3 DNA: TGTGCCAGCAGCGGGGACACACACTACTACAATGAGCAGTTCTTC
CDR3 protein: CASSGDTHYYNEQFF

D gene: NA
V gene: TRBV6-5
J gene: TRBJ1-2
clone size: large
CDR3 DNA: TGTGCCAGCAGTTACGGTAGTCAGTTTGGCTACACCTTC
CDR3 protein: CASSYGSQFGYTF

D gene: TRBD2
V gene: TRBV4-1
J gene: TRBJ2-7
clone size: many
CDR3 DNA: TGCGCCAGCAGCCCTCGGACTAGCGGGAGTTCCTACGAGCAGTACTTC
CDR3 protein: CASSPRTSGSSYEQYF

D gene: TRBD1
V gene: TRBV2
J gene: TRBJ2-5
clone size: many
CDR3 DNA: TGTGCCAGCAGTGATAGCTACAGGGGAGAGACCCAGTACTTC
CDR3 protein: CASSDSYRGETQYF

D gene: NA
V gene: TRBV28
J gene: TRBJ1-2
clone size: many
CDR3 DNA: TGTGCCAGCAGTTCCCCCGACAGAGGCTACACCTTC
CDR3 protein: CASSSPDRGYTF

D gene: NA
V gene: TRBV7-9
J gene: TRBJ1-1
clone size: few
CDR3 DNA: TGTGCCAGCAGCTTAGAGAAAGGCACTGAAGCTTTCTTT
CDR3 protein: CASSLEKGTEAFF

D gene: NA
V gene: TRBV28
J gene: TRBJ1-1
clone size: NA
CDR3 DNA: TGTGCCAGCAAAATTCAGGGTCCCAATAGGGAAGCTTTCTTT
CDR3 protein: CASKIQGPNREAFF

D gene: NA
V gene: TRBV12-3/TRBV12-4
J gene: TRBJ1-1
clone size: many
CDR3 DNA: TGTGCCAGCAGTTTACCCGCGCCAAGGGAGGGTGAAGCTTTCTTT
CDR3 protein: CASSLPAPREGEAFF

D gene: NA
V gene: TRBV2
J gene: TRBJ1-5
clone size: few
CDR3 DNA: TGTGCCAGCAGTGAATTTCTCGGACTAAGCAATCAGCCCCAGCATTTT
CDR3 protein: CASSEFLGLSNQPQHF

D gene: TRBD1
V gene: TRBV28
J gene: TRBJ2-1
clone size: few
CDR3 DNA: TGTGCCAGCAGTTTCGCGGGACAGGGGGCCGGTGAGCAGTTCTTC
CDR3 protein: CASSFAGQGAGEQFF

D gene: TRBD1
V gene: TRBV7-9
J gene: TRBJ2-7
clone size: few
CDR3 DNA: TGTGCCAGCAGCCTCGCCGACAGGGTTCGTGGCGAGCAGTACTTC
CDR3 protein: CASSLADRVRGEQYF

D gene: NA
V gene: TRBV5-1
J gene: TRBJ1-1
clone size: many
CDR3 DNA: TGCGCCAGCAGAGAGAGAACAGGCACTGAAGCTTTCTTT
CDR3 protein: CASRERTGTEAFF

D gene: TRBD1
V gene: TRBV6-1
J gene: TRBJ2-3
clone size: NA
CDR3 DNA: TGTGCCAGTCCGGGACAGGGGGTTGATACGCAGTATTTT
CDR3 protein: CASPGQGVDTQYF

D gene: TRBD1
V gene: TRBV5-1
J gene: TRBJ2-7
clone size: many
CDR3 DNA: TGCGCCAGCAGCTTGGTTCCCGGGACAGACTACGAGCAGTACTTC
CDR3 protein: CASSLVPGTDYEQYF